This T cell receptor beta chain was captured by sequencing in a study of blood T cell repertoires in COVID-19. Study as a whole: Acute and convalescent COVID-19 specimens originated in the United States, Italy and Spain. The analysed material was cDNA or gDNA that came from T cells, B-cell-depleted T cells, or PBMCs.

This CDR3 contains 13 residues. Germline V gene data show CDR1 as SGHTA and CDR2 as FQGNSA. V was clipped by 3 bases and J by 15 bases; unmatched bases: 10. In the study's own analysis: Reference gene primer amplification in the assay estimated nucleated cell counts. Measured with immunoSEQ multiplex PCR; TCRdb has only the in-frame clones, and not every one. V, J and clone size were drawn from that table, and D and trimming were deduced from the DNA. The sample includes 45,000 to 65,000 clones, 85% to 90% of them seen just once. The chain is built from TRBV7-2 and TRBJ2-1; 8 bases are shared with TRBD2. This sequence originates from a human donor in a cohort sampled during active COVID-19. Sample: peripheral blood. The CDR3 DNA reads as TGTGCCAGCAGCTTTAACGTTGGACTAGCTGGGTTCTTC. It is translated as CASSFNVGLAGFF.